The 10 T cell receptor beta chains listed next were all sequenced from one sample in a study of OX40 agonist ivuxolimab in advanced cancers. Sequencing was performed with immunoSEQ multiplex PCR; in TCRdb, only in-frame clones are kept and a portion is missing. The table lists around 64,000 clones, about 94% of them singletons. The sample consisted of CD4+ or CD8+ T cells sorted from blood, taken in a trial of the OX40 agonist ivuxolimab. Receptors originate from an adult with an advanced solid tumor such as melanoma, head and neck, liver or kidney cancer.

The chain uses TRBV5-4 and TRBJ2-3; 9 nucleotides agree with TRBD2. Germline V CDR1 and CDR2: SGHNT, YYREEE (reference sequence). The CDR3 extends over 17 amino acids. V lost 5 bases to trimming and J lost 4 bases; unmatched junction nucleotides: 14. CDR3 nucleotide sequence: TGTGCCAGCAGTCCGCCTAGCGGGGAGCTGTATTCAGATACGCAGTATTTT. Amino acid sequence: CASSPPSGELYSDTQYF.

The rearrangement links TRBV7-2 to TRBJ1-5; TRBD1 matches at 9 bases. CDR1 SGHTA and CDR2 FQGNSA come from the germline V gene. Germline trimming cut 1 base from V and 2 bases from J; bases unmatched to any gene: 9. This CDR3 is built from 18 residues. The CDR3 loop is CASSLGGQGTRGNQPQHF. The CDR3 DNA follows: TGTGCCAGCAGCTTAGGAGGACAGGGGACGAGGGGCAATCAGCCCCAGCATTTT.

The V gene is TRBV21-1, the J gene TRBJ2-1; whether TRBD1, the table's D call, matches the DNA was not checked. TRBV21-1 is a documented pseudogene. This CDR3 has 15 amino acids. The CDR3 DNA follows: TGTGCCAGCAGAAAAGAAGGGGTAAAGTACAATGAGCAGTTCTTC. Translating gives CASRKEGVKYNEQFF.

This clone was picked up a small number of times. The chain couples TRBV7-9 to TRBJ1-3; 11 bases agree with TRBD1. The CDR3 sequence is 16 residues long. V was pared by 5 bases and J by 2 bases, with 5 bases of the junction left unmatched. In germline, CDR1 is SEHNR, CDR2 FQNEAQ (reference sequence). The CDR3 is CASSGPGQGAGNTIYF. The CDR3 coding sequence is TGTGCCAGCAGCGGACCGGGACAGGGGGCTGGAAACACCATATATTTT.

The V gene is TRBV5-6, the J gene TRBJ1-2; weak D call: TRBD1 (5 bases). The CDR3 covers 16 residues. Trimming shortened V by 0 bases and J by 1 base, and 13 bases separated the two germline ends. CDR1 and CDR2 (germline): SGHDT, YYEEEE. CDR3 amino acids: CASSLALEGSNYGYTF. The CDR3 nucleotides are TGTGCCAGCAGCTTGGCCCTCGAGGGGAGTAACTATGGCTACACCTTC.

V and J are TRBV4-1 and TRBJ2-7; 9 positions match TRBD1. Germline CDR1 reads MGHRA; CDR2 reads YSYEKL. V shed 6 bases and J 1 base; nucleotides not matched to a gene: 4. The CDR3 extends over 14 amino acids. The CDR3 is CASSEDRGSYEQYF. CDR3 nucleotide sequence: TGCGCCAGCAGTGAGGACAGGGGTTCCTACGAGCAGTACTTC.

The V call is TRBV19, the J call TRBJ1-1; a possible D gene is TRBD1 (5 bases). Germline lookup yields CDR1 LNHDA and CDR2 SQIVND (reference sequence). This CDR3 contains 13 residues. Trimming stripped 6 bases from V and 2 bases from J, with 10 bases between. CDR3 bases: TGTGCCAGTAGGGGCAGGACAAACACTGAAGCTTTCTTT. Translation gives CASRGRTNTEAFF.

The rearrangement links TRBV13 to TRBJ2-3, with TRBD2 matching over 9 bases. The germline V gene encodes CDR1 PRHDT and CDR2 FYEKMQ (reference sequence). The length of the CDR3 is 16 residues. With 3 bases clipped from V and 4 bases from J, the junction kept 8 bases outside the gene matches. CDR3 sequence reads: CASSFISGGLADTQYF. The CDR3 bases are TGTGCCAGCAGCTTTATAAGCGGGGGGCTGGCAGATACGCAGTATTTT.

The rearrangement links TRBV5-4 to TRBJ1-1; no firm D call. Germline V CDR1 and CDR2: SGHNT, YYREEE (reference sequence). The CDR3 is 15 amino acids. The V gene lost 4 bases and the J gene lost 0 bases, with 13 bases spanning the gap. The CDR3 here is CASSLTGKLNTEAFF. Written as DNA, the CDR3 is TGTGCCAGCAGCCTGACGGGGAAGTTGAACACTGAAGCTTTCTTT.

CDR3 sequence: CASRYLTGGNTGELFF. The CDR3 DNA reads TGTGCCAGCAGGTACCTCACAGGGGGGAACACCGGGGAGCTGTTTTTT. V and J are TRBV6-5 and TRBJ2-2, with 8 nucleotides matching TRBD1. Germline assignment: CDR1 MNHEY and CDR2 SVGAGI. CDR3 length equals 16 residues. Trimming took 6 bases from V and 1 from J; bases not matched to a gene: 7.